The following is a T cell receptor (beta chain) sequence with its context. Its antigen remains unknown. This entry belongs to a study of shared clonotypes between healthy human individuals. Study-level points and caveats: Naive CD4 clonotypes were shared across a handful of donors at around 5.4%.

In the authors' methods: Filtering differed because ImmunoSEQ produced junction-only sequences that carried no quality scores. TCRdb's table, derived via immunoSEQ multiplex PCR, lists solely in-frame clones and lacks some. V and J calls and clone size are given by that table; D and trimming were obtained from the DNA. The table includes just over 2,000,000 clones, about 95% detected once. The naive CD8 fraction comprised CD45RO-negative cells positively selected for CCR7 and excluded terminally differentiated effector memory CD45RA+ cells. Sequencing was done on a sample of naive CD8+ T cells sorted from blood. The source of this sequence is a man younger than 30 in good health.

Here the CDR3 DNA reads TGCGCCAGCAGCTTGACTAGTCGGGGCACCGGGGAGCTGTTTTTT. This codes for CASSLTSRGTGELFF. V is TRBV5-1 and J is TRBJ2-2; maybe TRBD2 (5 bases). V gave up 1 base and J gave up 4 bases, with 11 bases separating them. The CDR3 is 15 amino acids. Germline CDR1 and CDR2: SGHRS and YFSETQ.